The present T cell receptor (beta chain) was sequenced within a study of early T cells in non-severe SARS-CoV-2 infection. As to this clonotype: Its antigen is not known.

Broader study findings: Private and CD4 specificities were missed by VDJdb matching, skewed to anti-spike CD8.

The CDR3 covers 15 residues. With V trimmed by 6 bases and J by 6 bases, 8 bases remained unmatched. Germline V gene data show CDR1 as MNHNY and CDR2 as SVGAGI (reference sequence). In the library, individual cDNA molecules carried attached unique molecular identifiers. TCRdb re-analysed the 5' RACE reads in MiXCR, keeping a single row per CDR3 protein. The sample lists about 97,000 distinct CDR3 sequences, 11% occurring once. This chain uses TRBV6-6 with TRBJ1-6; 7 positions agree with TRBD1. Sequences were derived from whole blood, sampled at baseline. This receptor was obtained from an adult who was a healthcare worker with PCR-confirmed SARS-CoV-2 infection or an uninfected control (not recorded which). The CDR3 DNA sequence: TGTGCCAGCAGCCCAAGTCAGGGGGGTAATTCACCCCTCCACTTT. Translated: CASSPSQGGNSPLHF.